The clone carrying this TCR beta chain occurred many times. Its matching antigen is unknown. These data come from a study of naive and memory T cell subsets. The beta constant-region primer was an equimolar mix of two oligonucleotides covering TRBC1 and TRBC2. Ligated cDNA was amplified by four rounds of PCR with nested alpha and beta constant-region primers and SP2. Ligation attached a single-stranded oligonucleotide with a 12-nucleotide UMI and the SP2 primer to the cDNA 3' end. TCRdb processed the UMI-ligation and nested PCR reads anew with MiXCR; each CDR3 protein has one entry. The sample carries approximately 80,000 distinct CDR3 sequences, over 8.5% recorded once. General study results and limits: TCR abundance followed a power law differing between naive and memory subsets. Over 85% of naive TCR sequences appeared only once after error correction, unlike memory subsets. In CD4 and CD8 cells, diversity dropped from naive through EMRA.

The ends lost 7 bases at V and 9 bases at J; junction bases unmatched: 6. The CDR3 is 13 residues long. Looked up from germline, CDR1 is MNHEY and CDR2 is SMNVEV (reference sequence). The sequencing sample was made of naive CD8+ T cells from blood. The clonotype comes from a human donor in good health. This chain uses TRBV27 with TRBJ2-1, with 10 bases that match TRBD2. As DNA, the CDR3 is TGTGCCAGCAAGATAGGACTAGCGGCTGAGCAGTTCTTC. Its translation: CASKIGLAAEQFF.